Presented here are 25 T cell receptor beta chains from one specimen sequenced in a study of siplizumab effects on memory and regulatory T cells. Libraries were prepared by immunoSEQ multiplex PCR; TCRdb keeps only in-frame clonotypes and omits some of them. Of tens of thousands of clones listed, more than 70% were seen once; the top ten hold about 0.25%. What was sequenced was naive CD4+ T cells sorted from blood. All receptors derive from a human donor in good health.

Only a few counts were recorded for this clone. The gene calls are TRBV6-5 and TRBJ1-2, with a possible D match to TRBD1 (5 bases). Trimming took 2 bases from V and 6 from J, leaving 16 bases between them. Germline CDR1 MNHEY, CDR2 SVGAGI. There are 15 residues in the CDR3. CDR3 region: CASSYQGRSRHGYTF. The CDR3, as DNA: TGTGCCAGCAGTTACCAGGGAAGGTCGAGGCATGGCTACACCTTC.

V gene TRBV2 combines with J gene TRBJ1-2, with D perhaps TRBD1 (6 bases). Germline CDR1 SNHLY, CDR2 FYNNEI. V lost 5 bases and J 2 bases, leaving 27 bases between the germline ends. This CDR3 is built from 19 residues. The DNA of the CDR3 is TGTGCCAGCAGTCCCGCTCACCGGGCCTCTCAGGGGCGGAACTATGGCTACACCTTC. Protein: CASSPAHRASQGRNYGYTF.

The chain joins TRBV6-5 to TRBJ1-5, with D uncertain. Germline V gene data show CDR1 as MNHEY and CDR2 as SVGAGI. The V and J ends lost 5 bases and 3 bases respectively, with 8 bases between them. CDR3 length: 13 residues. The CDR3 DNA reads TGTGCCAGCAGTGAACAGTACAATCAGCCCCAGCATTTT. As protein: CASSEQYNQPQHF.

CDR3 sequence reads: CASRGRTDTQYF. The CDR3 bases are TGCGCCAGCAGGGGGCGCACAGATACGCAGTATTTT. The V gene is TRBV10-2, the J gene TRBJ2-3, with a tentative D call TRBD1 (5 bases). V dropped 6 bases and J dropped 1 base, with 5 bases sitting between them. The germline V gene encodes CDR1 WSHSY and CDR2 SAAADI. The CDR3 loop spans 12 amino acids.

The chain recombines TRBV6-1 with TRBJ1-5; D remains ambiguous. There are 15 residues in the CDR3. V shed 8 bases and J shed 4 bases, with 18 bases lying between them. Germline V gene data show CDR1 as MNHNS and CDR2 as SASEGT. CDR3 coding DNA: TGTGCCAGCGGTGGGAGGAGCGCGATTAATCAGCCCCAGCATTTT. It specifies CASGGRSAINQPQHF.

The chain couples TRBV29-1 to TRBJ2-7, with 10 bases identical to TRBD1. In germline, CDR1 is SQVTM, CDR2 ANQGSEA. This CDR3 is built from 13 residues. The V segment lost 7 bases and the J segment 2 bases; nucleotides outside the gene matches: 5. The CDR3 region is CSAADRGTYEQYF. In nucleotides, the CDR3 is TGCAGCGCCGCGGACAGGGGGACCTACGAGCAGTACTTC.

The J gene is TRBJ2-5, the V gene TRBV5-1; 10 nucleotides agree with TRBD1. This CDR3 region has 16 residues. Per germline, CDR1 SGHRS and CDR2 YFSETQ. The V gene end was trimmed by 4 bases and the J gene end by 5 bases; junction bases not matched to a gene: 11. This CDR3 is CASSVLTGTGEETQYF. The CDR3 coding sequence is TGCGCCAGCAGCGTCCTGACCGGGACAGGGGAGGAGACCCAGTACTTC.

The chain carries TRBV4-1 and TRBJ1-1; D gene ambiguous. In germline, CDR1 is MGHRA, CDR2 YSYEKL. The CDR3 loop spans 14 amino acids. V was cut by 4 bases and J by 1 base, with 10 bases left in between. CDR3 sequence reads: CASSPRPPNTEAFF. The CDR3 DNA is TGCGCCAGCAGCCCCCGTCCCCCGAACACTGAAGCTTTCTTT.

The rearrangement links TRBV14 to TRBJ1-2; possible D gene TRBD1, 5 bases. The germline V and J ends were trimmed by 2 bases and 3 bases, with 31 bases remaining between them. The length of the CDR3 is 21 residues. CDR1 SGHDN and CDR2 FVKESK come from the germline V gene. The CDR3 region is CASSQKERRVGFMVGDYGYTF. In DNA form, the CDR3 reads TGTGCCAGCAGCCAAAAAGAGAGAAGGGTGGGTTTCATGGTAGGGGACTATGGCTACACCTTC.

The CDR3 coding sequence is TGTGCCAGCAGCTTCGAAAACAGGGGCTTTAGTGAAAAACTGTTTTTT. Translation: CASSFENRGFSEKLFF. The V gene is TRBV5-6, the J gene TRBJ1-4, with 7 positions matching TRBD1. CDR1 and CDR2 from the germline V gene are SGHDT and YYEEEE. The CDR3 has 16 amino acids. The V segment lost 2 bases and the J segment 7 bases; nucleotides outside the gene matches: 11.

The V gene is TRBV5-1, the J gene TRBJ2-6, with D possibly being TRBD2 (5 bases). The CDR3 covers 15 residues. Trimming took off 4 bases at V and 0 bases at J, with 8 bases between the two ends. CDR1 is SGHRS and CDR2 is YFSETQ in the germline V gene. The CDR3 nucleotides read TGCGCCAGCAGCCCCCGGGGCTCTGGGGCCAACGTCCTGACTTTC. This gives the protein CASSPRGSGANVLTF.

The rearrangement links TRBV4-1 to TRBJ1-1; TRBD1 is a possible D gene (5 bases). The CDR3 covers 13 residues. Trimming took 4 bases from V and 4 from J, leaving 10 bases between them. Germline CDR1 and CDR2: MGHRA and YSYEKL. CDR3 protein: CASSPTGGTEAFF. The CDR3 region has the DNA TGCGCCAGCAGCCCCACGGGGGGCACTGAAGCTTTCTTT.

The genes are TRBV2 and TRBJ1-5; D not certain. Trimming took off 5 bases at V and 6 bases at J, with 14 bases between the two ends. CDR1 is SNHLY and CDR2 is FYNNEI in the germline V gene. The length of the CDR3 is 14 residues. In nucleotides, the CDR3 is TGTGCCAGCAGTCAACAAAACTTAATTCAGCCCCAGCATTTT. This codes for CASSQQNLIQPQHF.

This chain's CDR3 is CASSSKGDRPNTGELFF. In DNA form, the CDR3 reads TGTGCCAGCAGCTCAAAGGGGGACAGGCCTAACACCGGGGAGCTGTTTTTT. The chain carries TRBV5-4 and TRBJ2-2; 8 nucleotides agree with TRBD1. Trimming at V came to 3 bases and at J to 2 bases, leaving 9 bases not matched to a gene. The CDR3 totals 17 residues. The germline gives CDR1 SGHNT, CDR2 YYREEE (reference sequence).

The V gene is TRBV6-5, the J gene TRBJ1-2; a weak D match, TRBD1 (6 bases). V dropped 5 bases and J dropped 4 bases, with 17 bases sitting between them. Germline V gives CDR1 MNHEY, CDR2 SVGAGI. This CDR3 has 15 residues. The CDR3 reads CASSPYVGGGYGYTF. The CDR3 region has the DNA TGTGCCAGCAGTCCCTACGTCGGGGGCGGCTATGGCTACACCTTC.

The V call is TRBV5-5, the J call TRBJ2-7; tentative D call: TRBD2 (5 bases). Germline CDR1 reads SGHKS; CDR2 reads YYEKEE (reference sequence). This CDR3 contains 15 residues. Trimming stripped 0 bases from V and 2 bases from J, with 12 bases between. The CDR3 spells CASSLEASPPYEQYF. The CDR3 bases are TGTGCCAGCAGCTTGGAGGCTAGCCCACCCTACGAGCAGTACTTC.

The chain uses TRBV4-1 and TRBJ2-5; 8 bases are a match to TRBD2. This CDR3 has 15 residues. In germline, CDR1 is MGHRA, CDR2 YSYEKL. The V segment lost 3 bases and the J segment 1 base; nucleotides outside the gene matches: 4. The CDR3 loop reads CASSHQTSVQETQYF. The CDR3 bases are TGCGCCAGCAGCCACCAGACTAGCGTCCAAGAGACCCAGTACTTC.

The chain recombines TRBV5-1 with TRBJ1-2, with D maybe TRBD1 (6 bases). There are 14 residues in the CDR3. Germline V gene lookup returns CDR1 SGHRS and CDR2 YFSETQ. The germline V and J ends were trimmed by 5 bases and 9 bases, with 20 bases remaining between them. The CDR3 coding sequence is TGCGCCAGCAGTTGGACAGAGAACCCCATAAGCTACACCTTC. Encoded protein: CASSWTENPISYTF.

The gene calls are TRBV5-4 and TRBJ1-3; no reliable D call. The germline V gene encodes CDR1 SGHNT and CDR2 YYREEE (reference sequence). Trimming cost V 4 bases and J 7 bases, with 15 bases left between them. The CDR3 runs to 14 residues. CDR3 residues: CASSRYSLGNTIYF. DNA for the CDR3: TGTGCCAGCAGCCGATACTCTCTCGGGAACACCATATATTTT.

The rearrangement links TRBV7-9 to TRBJ2-1; 13 nucleotides match TRBD2. Trimming removed 5 bases from V and 8 bases from J; junction bases left unmatched: 6. The germline V gene has CDR1 SEHNR and CDR2 FQNEAQ (reference sequence). The CDR3 runs 15 residues. CDR3 sequence reads: CASSRTSGSVYEQFF. CDR3 sequence (DNA): TGTGCCAGCAGCCGGACTAGCGGGAGTGTGTATGAGCAGTTCTTC. Full variable domain (remainder filled in from reference TRBV7-9 and TRBJ2-1): DTGVSQNPRHKITKRGQNVTFRCDPISEHNRLYWYRQTLGQGPEFLTYFQNEAQLEKSRLLSDRFSAERPKGSFSTLEIQRTEQGDSAMYLCASSRTSGSVYEQFFGPGTRLTVL.

V and J are TRBV7-9 and TRBJ1-1, with 7 bases lining up with TRBD1. This CDR3 contains 15 residues. With 5 bases clipped from V and 0 bases from J, the junction kept 6 bases outside the gene matches. Germline lookup yields CDR1 SEHNR and CDR2 FQNEAQ (reference sequence). The CDR3 reads CASSPRQGLNTEAFF. For the CDR3, the DNA is TGTGCCAGCAGCCCTCGACAGGGATTGAACACTGAAGCTTTCTTT.

The J gene is TRBJ2-4, the V gene TRBV19; the D call may be TRBD1 or TRBD2 (5 bases each). Per germline, CDR1 LNHDA and CDR2 SQIVND (reference sequence). This CDR3 has 17 amino acids. V was clipped by 7 bases and J by 0 bases, with 19 bases between them. This CDR3 reads CASNPGTVNLAKNIQYF. Here the CDR3 DNA reads TGTGCCAGTAACCCCGGGACGGTGAACCTAGCCAAAAACATTCAGTACTTC.

CDR3 residues: CASTQLRFGTQYF. The DNA of the CDR3 is TGTGCCAGCACCCAGCTCAGATTCGGGACCCAGTACTTC. This rearrangement joins TRBV6-5 to TRBJ2-5; D call uncertain. The CDR3 totals 13 residues. Trimming removed 7 bases at V and 7 bases at J, with 16 bases between. Germline assignment: CDR1 MNHEY and CDR2 SVGAGI.

J is TRBJ1-3 and V is TRBV9; the match to TRBD1 covers 7 bases. V shed 7 bases and J 0 bases; nucleotides not matched to a gene: 7. This CDR3 spans 15 amino acids. The germline CDR1 and CDR2 sequences are SGDLS and YYNGEE. CDR3 amino acids: CASGPTGRSGNTIYF. The CDR3 DNA is TGTGCCAGCGGGCCGACAGGGCGCTCTGGAAACACCATATATTTT.

The rearrangement links TRBV7-2 to TRBJ1-2; 8 nucleotides align to TRBD1. The CDR3 covers 18 residues. Germline CDR1 SGHTA, CDR2 FQGNSA. Trimming cost V 3 bases and J 0 bases; bases outside gene matches: 12. This CDR3 is CASSLGSPGQASNYGYTF. CDR3 coding DNA: TGTGCCAGCAGCTTGGGGTCACCGGGACAGGCCTCTAACTATGGCTACACCTTC.